This T cell receptor (beta chain) appears in the sequencing data of a study of cytomegalovirus exposure and HLA in healthy donors. The overall study: The study's early data release held some 85 million unique TCRs from HLA-typed donors.

The PCR contained 60 Vbeta and 13 Jbeta primers. Original data processing: Later work found 65 million to 90 million unique TCR beta chains, with about 10 million shared. Profiled with immunoSEQ multiplex PCR; TCRdb holds only in-frame clones, not every one. The D gene and trimming were derived from the DNA, and the V and J assignments and clone size from that table. Seen here are under 150,000 clones, under 80% observed once, and the top ten hold roughly 10%. Looked up from germline, CDR1 is SQVTM and CDR2 is ANQGSEA. This CDR3 is 11 amino acids long. The ends were cut back, 5 bases at V and 8 bases at J, with 12 bases in the middle. As to this clone: Its target is not known.

Study-wide results and limits: Common viral pathogens seemed, in a later analysis, to connect with several of the most significant clusters. TCR beta sequences reportedly predicted the HLA-A and HLA-B alleles of most subjects accurately.

This chain joins TRBV29-1 and TRBJ1-2; perhaps TRBD1 as D (5 bases). What was sequenced was PBMCs. This TCR derives from a woman between 45 and 65 years old in good health and CMV-seropositive. The CDR3 is CSVLGGRGYTF. The DNA of the CDR3 is TGCAGCGTTTTGGGGGGAAGGGGCTACACCTTC.